The present T cell receptor beta chain was sequenced within a study of shared clonotypes between healthy human individuals. With 6 bases removed from V and 5 bases from J, the gap between germline ends came to 10 bases. Germline lookup yields CDR1 SNHLY and CDR2 FYNNEI. The CDR3 runs 12 residues. Only in-frame clones appear in the TCRdb table, and some are missing; sequencing was by immunoSEQ multiplex PCR. The table has fewer than 600,000 clones, around three quarters seen once. The receptor was derived from a woman between 40 and 50 years old in good health. Some clones in this sample may be carry-over from other donors' samples. The specimen sequenced was PBMCs. This chain joins TRBV2 and TRBJ2-5, with D perhaps matching TRBD2 (5 bases). CDR3 protein: CASSSREETQYF. In DNA form, the CDR3 reads TGTGCCAGCAGCTCAAGGGAGGAGACCCAGTACTTC.